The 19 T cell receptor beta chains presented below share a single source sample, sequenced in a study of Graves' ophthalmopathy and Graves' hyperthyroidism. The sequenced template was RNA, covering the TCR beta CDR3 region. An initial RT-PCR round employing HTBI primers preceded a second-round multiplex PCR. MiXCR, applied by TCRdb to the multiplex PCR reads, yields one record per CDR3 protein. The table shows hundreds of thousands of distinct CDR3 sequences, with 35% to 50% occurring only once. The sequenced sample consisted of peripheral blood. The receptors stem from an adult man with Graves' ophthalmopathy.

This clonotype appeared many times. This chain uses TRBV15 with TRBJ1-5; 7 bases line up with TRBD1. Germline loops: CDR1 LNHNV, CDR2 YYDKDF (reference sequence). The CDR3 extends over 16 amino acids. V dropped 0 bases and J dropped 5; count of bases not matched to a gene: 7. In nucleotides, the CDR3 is TGTGCCACCAGCAGAGATCCCGGACAGGCCCATCAGCCCCAGCATTTT. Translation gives CATSRDPGQAHQPQHF.

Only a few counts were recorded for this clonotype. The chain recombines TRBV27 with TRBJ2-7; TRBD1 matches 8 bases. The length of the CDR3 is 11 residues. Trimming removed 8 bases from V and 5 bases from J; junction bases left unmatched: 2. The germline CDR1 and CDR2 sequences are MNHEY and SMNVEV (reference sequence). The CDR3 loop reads CASGQGHEQYF. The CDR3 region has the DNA TGTGCCAGCGGACAGGGCCACGAGCAGTACTTC.

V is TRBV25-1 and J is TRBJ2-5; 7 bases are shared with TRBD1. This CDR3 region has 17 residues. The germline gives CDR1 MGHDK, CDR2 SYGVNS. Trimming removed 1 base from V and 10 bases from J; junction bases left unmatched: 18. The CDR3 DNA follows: TGTGCCAGCAGTGAATCCCGAAACCGACAGGGCCGTGGTGGCCAGTACTTC. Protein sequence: CASSESRNRQGRGGQYF. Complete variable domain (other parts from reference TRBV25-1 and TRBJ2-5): EADIYQTPRYLVIGTGKKITLECSQTMGHDKMYWYQQDPGMELHLIHYSYGVNSTEKGDLSSESTVSRIRTEHFPLTLESARPSHTSQYLCASSESRNRQGRGGQYFGPGTRLLVL.

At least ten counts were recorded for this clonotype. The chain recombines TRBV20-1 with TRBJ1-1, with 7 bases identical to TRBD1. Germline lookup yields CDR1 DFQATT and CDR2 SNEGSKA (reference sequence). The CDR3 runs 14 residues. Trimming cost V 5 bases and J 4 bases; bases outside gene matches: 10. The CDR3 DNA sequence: TGCAGTGCTGTATCGACAGGGTTCGGCACTGAAGCTTTCTTT. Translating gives CSAVSTGFGTEAFF.

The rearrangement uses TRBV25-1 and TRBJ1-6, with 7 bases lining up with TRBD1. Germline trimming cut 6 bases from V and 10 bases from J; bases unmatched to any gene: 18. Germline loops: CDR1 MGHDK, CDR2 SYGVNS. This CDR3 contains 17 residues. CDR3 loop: CASSVDPRQGGKSPLHF. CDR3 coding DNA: TGTGCCAGCAGCGTTGACCCTAGACAGGGAGGAAAGTCACCCCTCCACTTT.

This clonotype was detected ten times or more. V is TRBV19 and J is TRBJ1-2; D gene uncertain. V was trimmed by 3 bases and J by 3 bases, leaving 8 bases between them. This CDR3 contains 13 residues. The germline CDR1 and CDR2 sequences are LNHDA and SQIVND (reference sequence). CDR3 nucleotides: TGTGCCAGTAGTATGGCGGCAGACTATGGCTACACCTTC. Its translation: CASSMAADYGYTF.

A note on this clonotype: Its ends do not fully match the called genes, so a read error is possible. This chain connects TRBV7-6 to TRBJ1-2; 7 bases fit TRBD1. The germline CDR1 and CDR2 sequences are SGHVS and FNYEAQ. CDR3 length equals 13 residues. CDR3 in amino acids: CASILEGGYGYSF. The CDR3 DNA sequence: TGTGCCAGCATACTAGAAGGGGGCTATGGCTACAGCTTC.

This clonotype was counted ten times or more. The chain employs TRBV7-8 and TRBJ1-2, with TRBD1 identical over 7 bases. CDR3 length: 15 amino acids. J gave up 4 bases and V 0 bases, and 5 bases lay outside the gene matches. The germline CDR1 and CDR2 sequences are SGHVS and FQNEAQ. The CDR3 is CASSLARQGVYGYTF. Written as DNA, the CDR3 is TGTGCCAGCAGCTTAGCGAGACAGGGAGTCTATGGCTACACCTTC.

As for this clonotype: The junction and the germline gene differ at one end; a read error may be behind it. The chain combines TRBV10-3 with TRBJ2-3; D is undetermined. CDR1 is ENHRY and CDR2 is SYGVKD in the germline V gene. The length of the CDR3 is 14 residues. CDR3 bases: TGTGCCATCAGTGACGTACAGAGCATAGATACGCAGTATTTT. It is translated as CAISDVQSIDTQYF.

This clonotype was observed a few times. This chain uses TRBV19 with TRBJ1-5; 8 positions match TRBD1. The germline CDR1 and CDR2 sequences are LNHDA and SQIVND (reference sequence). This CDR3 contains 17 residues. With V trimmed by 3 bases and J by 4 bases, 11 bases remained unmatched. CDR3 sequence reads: CASSIGHADRANQPQHF. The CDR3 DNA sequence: TGTGCCAGTAGTATTGGTCACGCGGACAGGGCAAATCAGCCCCAGCATTTT. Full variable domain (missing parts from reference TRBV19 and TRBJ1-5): DGGITQSPKYLFRKEGQNVTLSCEQNLNHDAMYWYRQDPGQGLRLIYYSQIVNDFQKGDIAEGYSVSREKKESFPLTVTSAQKNPTAFYLCASSIGHADRANQPQHFGDGTRLSIL.

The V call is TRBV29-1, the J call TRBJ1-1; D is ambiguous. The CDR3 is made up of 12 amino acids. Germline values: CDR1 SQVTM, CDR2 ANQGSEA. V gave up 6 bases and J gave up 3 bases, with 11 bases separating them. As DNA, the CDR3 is TGCAGCGTGGGCCTCGATGACACTGAAGCTTTCTTT. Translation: CSVGLDDTEAFF.

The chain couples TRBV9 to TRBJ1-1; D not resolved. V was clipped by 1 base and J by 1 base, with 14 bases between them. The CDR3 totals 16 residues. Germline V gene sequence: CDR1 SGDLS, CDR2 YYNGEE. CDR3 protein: CASSVSADYTNTEAFF. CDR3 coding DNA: TGTGCCAGCAGCGTATCGGCGGACTATACGAACACTGAAGCTTTCTTT.

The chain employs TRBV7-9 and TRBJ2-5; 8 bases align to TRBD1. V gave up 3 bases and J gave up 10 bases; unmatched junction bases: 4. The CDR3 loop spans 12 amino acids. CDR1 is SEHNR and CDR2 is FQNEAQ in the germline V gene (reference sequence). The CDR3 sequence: CASSFNRGNQYF. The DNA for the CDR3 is TGTGCCAGCAGCTTTAACAGGGGGAACCAGTACTTC.

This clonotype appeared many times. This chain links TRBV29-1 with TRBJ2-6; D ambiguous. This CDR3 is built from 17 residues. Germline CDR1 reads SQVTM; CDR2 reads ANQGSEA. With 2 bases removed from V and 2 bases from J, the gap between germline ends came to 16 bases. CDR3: CSVELVGKSTGANVLTF. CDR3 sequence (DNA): TGCAGCGTTGAATTGGTGGGCAAGTCTACTGGGGCCAACGTCCTGACTTTC.

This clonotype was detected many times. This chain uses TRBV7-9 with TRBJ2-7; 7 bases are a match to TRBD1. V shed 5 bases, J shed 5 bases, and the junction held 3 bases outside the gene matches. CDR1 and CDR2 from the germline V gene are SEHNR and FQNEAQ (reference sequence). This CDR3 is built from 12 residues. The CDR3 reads CASSLTGDEQYF. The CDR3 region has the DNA TGTGCCAGCAGCCTAACAGGGGACGAGCAGTACTTC.

The chain's CDR3 is CASSPPMKGDYGYTF. As DNA, the CDR3 is TGTGCCAGCTCACCACCGATGAAGGGTGACTATGGCTACACCTTC. The rearrangement joins TRBV18 to TRBJ1-2, with D unresolved. This CDR3 spans 15 amino acids. CDR1 is KGHSH and CDR2 is LQKENI in the germline V gene. Trimming left V 0 bases short and J 3 bases short, with 11 bases between.

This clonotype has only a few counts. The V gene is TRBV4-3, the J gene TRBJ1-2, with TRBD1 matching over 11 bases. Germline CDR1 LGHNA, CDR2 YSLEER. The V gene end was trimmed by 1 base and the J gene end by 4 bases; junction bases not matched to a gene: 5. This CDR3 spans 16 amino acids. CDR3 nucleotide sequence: TGCGCCAGCAGCCAAGTGGGACAGGGGGTTGCCTATGGCTACACCTTC. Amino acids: CASSQVGQGVAYGYTF.

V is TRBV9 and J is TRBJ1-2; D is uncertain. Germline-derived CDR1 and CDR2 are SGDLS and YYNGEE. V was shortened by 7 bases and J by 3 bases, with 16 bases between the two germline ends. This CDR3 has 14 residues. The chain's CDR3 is CASSQEGSDYGYTF. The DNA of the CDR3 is TGTGCCAGCTCCCAGGAGGGAAGTGACTATGGCTACACCTTC.

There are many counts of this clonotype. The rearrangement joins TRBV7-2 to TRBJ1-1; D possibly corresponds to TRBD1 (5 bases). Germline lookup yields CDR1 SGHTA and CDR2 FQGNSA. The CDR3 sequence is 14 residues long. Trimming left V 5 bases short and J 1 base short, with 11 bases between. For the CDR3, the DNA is TGTGCCAGCAGCCGGGGACGGTCGAACACTGAAGCTTTCTTT. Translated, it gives CASSRGRSNTEAFF.